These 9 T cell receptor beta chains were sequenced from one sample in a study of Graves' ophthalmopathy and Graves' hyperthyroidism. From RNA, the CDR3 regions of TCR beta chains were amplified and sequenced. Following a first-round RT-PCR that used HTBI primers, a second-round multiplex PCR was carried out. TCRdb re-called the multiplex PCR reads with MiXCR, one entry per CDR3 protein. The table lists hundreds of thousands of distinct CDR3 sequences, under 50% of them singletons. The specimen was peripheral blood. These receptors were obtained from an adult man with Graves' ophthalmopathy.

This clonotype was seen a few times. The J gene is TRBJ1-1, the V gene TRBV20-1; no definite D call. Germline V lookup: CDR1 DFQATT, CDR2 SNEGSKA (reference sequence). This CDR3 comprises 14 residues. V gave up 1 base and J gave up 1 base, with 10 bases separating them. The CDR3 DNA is TGCAGTGCTAGAGGTGCCTTTTGGAACACTGAAGCTTTCTTT. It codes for CSARGAFWNTEAFF.

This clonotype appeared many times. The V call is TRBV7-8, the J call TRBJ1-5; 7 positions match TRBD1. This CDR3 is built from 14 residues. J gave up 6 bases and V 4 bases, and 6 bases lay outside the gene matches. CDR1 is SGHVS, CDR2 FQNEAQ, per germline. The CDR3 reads CASSSLQGSQPQHF. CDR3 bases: TGTGCCAGCAGCTCGTTACAGGGGAGTCAGCCCCAGCATTTT.

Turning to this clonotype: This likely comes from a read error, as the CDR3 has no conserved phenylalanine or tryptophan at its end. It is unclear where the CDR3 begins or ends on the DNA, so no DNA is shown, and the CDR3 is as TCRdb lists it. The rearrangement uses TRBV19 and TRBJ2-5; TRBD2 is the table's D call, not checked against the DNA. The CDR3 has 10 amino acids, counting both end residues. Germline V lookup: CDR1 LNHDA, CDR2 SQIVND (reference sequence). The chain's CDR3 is CASNRGLGVT.

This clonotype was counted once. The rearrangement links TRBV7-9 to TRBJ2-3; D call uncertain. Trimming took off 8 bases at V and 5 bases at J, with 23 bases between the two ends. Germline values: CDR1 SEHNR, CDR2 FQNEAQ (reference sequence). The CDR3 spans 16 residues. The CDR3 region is CASCHAPIVRGDTQYF. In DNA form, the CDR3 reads TGTGCCAGCTGCCATGCTCCTATCGTACGTGGAGATACGCAGTATTTT.

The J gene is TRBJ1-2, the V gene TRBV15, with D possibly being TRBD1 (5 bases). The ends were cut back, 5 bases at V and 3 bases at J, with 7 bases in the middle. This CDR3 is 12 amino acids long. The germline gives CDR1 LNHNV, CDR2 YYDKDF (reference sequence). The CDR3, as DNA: TGTGCCACCAGCCCGGGGGACTATGGCTACACCTTC. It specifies CATSPGDYGYTF.

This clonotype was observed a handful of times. CDR3 nucleotides: TGTGCCTGGAATTTTGACAGGGGGGAGACCCAGTACTTC. Protein sequence: CAWNFDRGETQYF. V and J are TRBV30 and TRBJ2-5, with 9 bases matching TRBD1. V dropped 4 bases and J dropped 5; count of bases not matched to a gene: 5. The CDR3 is 13 amino acids. Per germline, CDR1 GTSNPN and CDR2 SVGIG (reference sequence).

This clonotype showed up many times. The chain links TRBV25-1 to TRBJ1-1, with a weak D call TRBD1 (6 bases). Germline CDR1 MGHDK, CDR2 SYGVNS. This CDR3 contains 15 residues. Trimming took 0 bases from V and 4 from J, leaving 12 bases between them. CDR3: CASSEYMDRPTEAFF. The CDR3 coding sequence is TGTGCCAGCAGTGAATATATGGACAGACCCACTGAAGCTTTCTTT.

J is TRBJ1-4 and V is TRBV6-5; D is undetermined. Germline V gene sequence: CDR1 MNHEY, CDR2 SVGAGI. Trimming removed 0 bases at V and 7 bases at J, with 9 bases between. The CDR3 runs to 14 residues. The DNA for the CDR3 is TGTGCCAGCAGTTACTCGAAACAGATTGAAAAACTGTTTTTT. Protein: CASSYSKQIEKLFF.

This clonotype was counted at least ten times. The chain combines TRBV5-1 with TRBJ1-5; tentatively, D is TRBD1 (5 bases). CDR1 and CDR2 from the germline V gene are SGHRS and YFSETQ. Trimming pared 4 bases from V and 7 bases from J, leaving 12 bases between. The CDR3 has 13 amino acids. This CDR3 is CASSPSWGQPQHF. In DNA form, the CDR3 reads TGCGCCAGCAGCCCCTCCTGGGGCCAGCCCCAGCATTTT.